The 18 T cell receptor beta chains reported below all come from one sample, sequenced in a study of blood T cell repertoires in COVID-19. This table comes from immunoSEQ multiplex PCR, and its TCRdb copy is limited to in-frame clones, with some not included. The profile shows about 250,000 clones, approximately 83% of them singletons. Material for sequencing was PBMCs or T cells enriched from blood (not recorded which). These receptors were obtained from a man aged 45-65 years who had recovered from COVID-19.

The chain employs TRBV5-4 and TRBJ1-1; 7 bases match TRBD1. V dropped 5 bases and J dropped 4; count of bases not matched to a gene: 5. CDR3 length equals 13 residues. Per germline, CDR1 SGHNT and CDR2 YYREEE (reference sequence). CDR3 DNA sequence: TGTGCCAGCAGGCGACAGGGAGTCACTGAAGCTTTCTTT. This codes for CASRRQGVTEAFF.

The rearrangement uses TRBV9 and TRBJ2-7, with 7 bases lining up with TRBD1. Trimming removed 6 bases from V and 5 bases from J; junction bases left unmatched: 11. This CDR3 has 14 amino acids. The germline CDR1 and CDR2 sequences are SGDLS and YYNGEE. DNA of the CDR3: TGTGCCAGCAACCCGACAGGGCTTGGCGACGAGCAGTACTTC. Its translation is CASNPTGLGDEQYF. Based on the CDR3 plus reference TRBV9 and TRBJ2-7, the full variable domain is DSGVTQTPKHLITATGQRVTLRCSPRSGDLSVYWYQQSLDQGLQFLIQYYNGEERAKGNILERFSAQQFPDLHSELNLSSLELGDSALYFCASNPTGLGDEQYFGPGTRLTVT.

The rearrangement uses TRBV10-2 and TRBJ1-3, with D perhaps TRBD1 (5 bases). CDR3 length: 17 amino acids. Looked up from germline, CDR1 is WSHSY and CDR2 is SAAADI. V lost 4 bases to trimming and J lost 1 base, with 17 bases between them. Written as DNA, the CDR3 is TGCGCCAGCAGTGCCACCGGGACTTCTATGTCTGGAAACACCATATATTTT. The encoded protein is CASSATGTSMSGNTIYF.

The chain combines TRBV5-1 with TRBJ1-5, with TRBD1 identical over 7 bases. V shed 1 base, J shed 6 bases, and the junction held 4 bases outside the gene matches. CDR3 length equals 14 residues. CDR1 is SGHRS and CDR2 is YFSETQ in the germline V gene. Here the CDR3 reads CASSLTGEVQPQHF. DNA of the CDR3: TGCGCCAGCAGCTTGACAGGGGAGGTTCAGCCCCAGCATTTT.

V gene TRBV4-2 combines with J gene TRBJ2-3; D may be TRBD2 (5 bases). The CDR3 totals 13 residues. Trimming left V 0 bases short and J 6 bases short, with 7 bases between. Germline V CDR1 and CDR2: LGHNA, YNFKEQ. CDR3 in amino acids: CASSQEGVDTQYF. CDR3 nucleotide sequence: TGTGCCAGCAGCCAAGAGGGAGTGGATACGCAGTATTTT.

The V call is TRBV30, the J call TRBJ2-2; 7 bases fit TRBD1. J was trimmed by 7 bases and V by 0 bases; bases with no gene match: 5. The CDR3 consists of 14 residues. Germline loops: CDR1 GTSNPN, CDR2 SVGIG (reference sequence). The CDR3: CAWSVPRQGGELFF. The CDR3 DNA is TGTGCCTGGAGTGTACCCCGACAGGGCGGGGAGCTGTTTTTT. Full variable domain (rest looked up from reference TRBV30 and TRBJ2-2): SQTIHQWPATLVQPVGSPLSLECTVEGTSNPNLYWYRQAAGRGLQLLFYSVGIGQISSEVPQNLSASRPQDRQFILSSKKLLLSDSGFYLCAWSVPRQGGELFFGEGSRLTVL.

The rearrangement uses TRBV6-2 or TRBV6-3 and TRBJ2-4; D gene unclear. The CDR3 loop spans 15 amino acids. The germline V and J ends were trimmed by 5 bases and 3 bases, with 14 bases remaining between them. Germline V gene lookup returns CDR1 MNHEY and CDR2 SVGEGT. CDR3 region: CASSPRHRVKNIQYF. DNA of the CDR3: TGTGCCAGCAGTCCACGACACCGCGTCAAAAACATTCAGTACTTC.

This clone showed up just once. The chain joins TRBV30 to TRBJ1-6; 9 bases map to TRBD1. The trim removed 5 bases at V and 6 bases at J, leaving 11 bases unmatched. CDR1 GTSNPN and CDR2 SVGIG come from the germline V gene (reference sequence). The CDR3 runs to 16 residues. The CDR3 DNA reads TGTGCCTGGGCCCACAACAGGGGGCAGTCTAATTCACCCCTCCACTTT. It translates to CAWAHNRGQSNSPLHF.

This chain joins TRBV4-1 and TRBJ2-3; 7 nucleotides line up with TRBD1. Unmatched junction bases numbered 4, after V lost 0 bases and J lost 1 base. The length of the CDR3 is 16 residues. Germline assignment: CDR1 MGHRA and CDR2 YSYEKL. CDR3 protein: CASSQDEGAGTDTQYF. CDR3 in DNA: TGCGCCAGCAGCCAAGATGAGGGGGCCGGCACAGATACGCAGTATTTT.

The V and J genes are TRBV9 and TRBJ1-4; D uncertain. Germline CDR1 is SGDLS and CDR2 is YYNGEE. V was pared by 4 bases and J by 4 bases, with 17 bases between. The CDR3 extends over 16 amino acids. CDR3 sequence (DNA): TGTGCCAGCAGCCCTCGACCAGGAAGTGTTAATGAAAAACTGTTTTTT. Protein: CASSPRPGSVNEKLFF.

The chain carries TRBV19 and TRBJ1-5; 8 bases align to TRBD1. Germline V gene lookup returns CDR1 LNHDA and CDR2 SQIVND (reference sequence). This CDR3 contains 15 residues. With 5 bases clipped from V and 5 bases from J, the junction kept 8 bases outside the gene matches. CDR3 in DNA: TGTGCCAGTAGTGTAAGACAGGGGACGGATCAGCCCCAGCATTTT. It codes for CASSVRQGTDQPQHF.

J is TRBJ1-6 and V is TRBV4-1; TRBD1 aligns across 9 bases. V trimming: 1 base; J trimming: 11 bases; junction bases outside the gene matches: 9. The CDR3 has 16 amino acids. The germline CDR1 and CDR2 sequences are MGHRA and YSYEKL. The CDR3 is CASSQGGDRVSPPLHF. The DNA of the CDR3 is TGCGCCAGCAGCCAAGGTGGGGACAGGGTCTCTCCACCCCTCCACTTT.

The rearrangement links TRBV10-3 to TRBJ2-7; 10 positions agree with TRBD1. V gave up 6 bases and J gave up 1 base; unmatched junction bases: 6. The CDR3 is made up of 15 amino acids. The V gene's germline CDR1 is ENHRY and CDR2 SYGVKD. The CDR3 DNA is TGTGCCATCAGCCCTTGGACAGGGGGATCCTACGAGCAGTACTTC. Protein: CAISPWTGGSYEQYF.

The J gene is TRBJ1-3, the V gene TRBV10-1, with D unclear. CDR3 length equals 13 residues. Trimming cost V 4 bases and J 9 bases, with 13 bases left between them. Per the germline V gene, CDR1 is WNHNN and CDR2 is SYGVQD (reference sequence). CDR3 residues: CASSVGSRGTIYF. CDR3 in DNA: TGCGCCAGCAGTGTGGGGAGCCGCGGCACCATATATTTT.

J is TRBJ1-2 and V is TRBV7-2, with unresolved D. V gave up 2 bases and J gave up 4 bases, with 8 bases separating them. Germline assignment: CDR1 SGHTA and CDR2 FQGNSA. The length of the CDR3 is 13 residues. DNA for the CDR3: TGTGCCAGCAGCTTAAATACAGCCTATGGCTACACCTTC. It codes for CASSLNTAYGYTF.

This clone was recorded only once. The chain carries TRBV6-2 or TRBV6-3 and TRBJ2-3; D may be TRBD1 (6 bases). V was shortened by 5 bases and J by 3 bases, with 15 bases between the two germline ends. In germline, CDR1 is MNHEY, CDR2 SVGEGT. CDR3 length: 15 residues. CDR3 protein: CASSTVTGSTDTQYF. The CDR3 nucleotides are TGTGCCAGCAGTACTGTGACAGGTTCAACAGATACGCAGTATTTT.

The rearrangement joins TRBV6-5 to TRBJ1-3, with no clear D. Germline V gives CDR1 MNHEY, CDR2 SVGAGI. This CDR3 comprises 13 residues. CDR3 sequence: CLSGSRSGNTIYF. Here the CDR3 DNA reads TGTCTGTCGGGAAGTCGCTCTGGAAACACCATATATTTT.

The chain couples TRBV10-3 to TRBJ1-5; no definite D call. CDR1 is ENHRY and CDR2 is SYGVKD in the germline V gene. The CDR3 covers 14 residues. V was shortened by 2 bases and J by 2 bases, with 7 bases between the two germline ends. CDR3 loop: CAISEAEGNQPQHF. DNA of the CDR3: TGTGCCATCAGTGAGGCAGAAGGCAATCAGCCCCAGCATTTT.